These T cell receptor beta chains were read from a single sample in a study of blood T cell repertoires in COVID-19. TCRdb's copy holds only in-frame clones and misses some; the assay was immunoSEQ multiplex PCR. The sample contains more than 200,000 clones, approximately 90% of which appear only once. The sample consisted of peripheral blood. The source is a woman aged 25 to 39 with COVID-19, enrolled during active disease. The conserved cysteine and the conserved F or W are not part of the CDR3 here.

TRBV19	TRBJ2-3	ASSVSGATDTQY
TRBV4-2	TRBJ2-7	ASSQGPLADYEQY
TRBV7-6	TRBJ1-6	ASSLAHTNSPLH
TRBV28	TRBJ1-5	ASRGLNQPQH
TRBV2	TRBJ2-3	ASTGFGSADTQY
TRBV6-5	TRBJ1-2	ASRQFNYGYT
TRBV6-5	TRBJ1-3	ASSYGQTSGNTIY
TRBV28	TRBJ1-6	ASSPDRGQSSYNSPLH
TRBV4-3	TRBJ2-3	ASSQGGQGYDTQY
TRBV4-1	TRBJ2-7	ASSQGPGQGNFEQY
TRBV5-8	TRBJ2-1	ASSLSPNNEQF
TRBV11-3	TRBJ2-1	ASSLGTSGSNEQF
TRBV28	TRBJ2-3	ASSAGTSGRDTQY
TRBV7-2	TRBJ1-2	ASSPRQATLIDYGYT
TRBV27	TRBJ2-5	ASSLRLAGGRKETQY
TRBV10-3	TRBJ1-2	AISESVDYGYT
TRBV9	TRBJ2-7	ASSANSRGDVTYEQY
TRBV7-2	TRBJ1-3	ASRRGQGNTIY
TRBV6-6	TRBJ1-5	ATAGQGDSNQPQH
TRBV19	TRBJ2-5	ASSIGQGAHRETQY
TRBV10-2	TRBJ1-6	ASKGHLGESYNSPLH
TRBV29-1	TRBJ2-3	SVSDRADTQY
TRBV6-5	TRBJ2-7	ASSYSASAGLYEQY
TRBV11-2	TRBJ2-2	ASSLARAGGNTGELF
TRBV5-1	TRBJ2-5	ASSSVREGSQY
TRBV3-1/TRBV3-2	TRBJ1-6	ASSLGTLNTYNSPLH
TRBV29-1	TRBJ1-1	SVGLGRGNTEAF
TRBV7-9	TRBJ1-2	ASSPMALSGT
TRBV5-4	TRBJ1-3	ASSLAGVNTIY
TRBV10-3	TRBJ1-1	AISTRGGSNTEAF
TRBV3-1/TRBV3-2	TRBJ1-2	ASSQDFGGGYT
TRBV6-5	TRBJ1-1	ASSLQGTEAF
TRBV19	TRBJ1-1	ASSPWMGTGAKNTEAF
TRBV4-3	TRBJ2-2	ASSQVYPNTGELF
TRBV7-9	TRBJ1-1	ASSPQGAGNTEAF
TRBV19	TRBJ1-1	ASSIVWGADTEAF
TRBV6-2/TRBV6-3	TRBJ2-3	ASIPGEGGADTQY
TRBV28	TRBJ2-7	ASSDTGGKQY
TRBV7-9	TRBJ2-3	ASSIRPGDTQY
TRBV6-5	TRBJ2-7	ASSYSRYTPYEQY
TRBV18	TRBJ1-1	ASSPPAGTEAF
TRBV28	TRBJ2-7	ASSSQSGTEGDEQY
TRBV9	TRBJ1-3	ASSVSPGQGGNTIY
TRBV7-8	TRBJ1-4	ASSKGTGTRGGSEKLF
TRBV6-5	TRBJ2-1	ASSQIGTINEQF
TRBV5-4	TRBJ2-3	ASSPDRGADTQY
TRBV6-5	TRBJ1-3	ASSYSIGGGGNTIY
TRBV7-9	TRBJ1-2	ASSLGQNYGYT
TRBV5-5	TRBJ2-1	ASSLVGQNSYNEQF
TRBV6-2/TRBV6-3	TRBJ1-1	ASSSQGASAF
TRBV6-5	TRBJ1-2	ASRPGGGASSYT
TRBV5-1	TRBJ1-1	ASVDTTVNTEAF
TRBV7-9	TRBJ1-6	ASSSRGATEYNSPLH